This entry is about one T cell receptor (beta chain). Its antigen remains unknown. The CDR3 runs 12 residues. Trimming left V 8 bases short and J 10 bases short, with 15 bases between. Germline values: CDR1 SNHLY, CDR2 FYNNEI. These data belong to a study of T cell responses to AZD1222 COVID-19 vaccine. Whole-study findings and limits: Researchers report vaccine-associated CD4 TCRs spanning spike, with dominance at 160-218 and 743-854. Nearly half of spike-specific TCRs reportedly go after variant regions that carry no mutations. There were repertoire samples only from the period after the peak T cell response. Donors in the cohort were predominantly white British and more often female, and clonal diversity was possibly underestimated.

This table comes from immunoSEQ multiplex PCR, and its TCRdb copy is limited to in-frame clones, with some not included. The profile covers about 160,000 clones, with 88% appearing a single time and more than 4% taken by the ten largest. The chain employs TRBV2 and TRBJ2-1; D perhaps matches TRBD1 (6 bases). The source was peripheral blood, collected 28 days after the second AZD1222 dose. The clonotype comes from an adult who received the AZD1222 COVID-19 vaccine. CDR3 DNA: TGTGCCAGCGCCCTGTCGAGGGGGGAGCAGTTCTTC. Protein sequence: CASALSRGEQFF.